The 6 T cell receptor beta chains below all came from one sample that was sequenced in a study of T cell repertoires in cytomegalovirus infection. TCRdb reprocessed the reads via MiXCR and lists one record per CDR3 protein. Of around 490,000 distinct CDR3 sequences listed, roughly 29% are singletons. The sequenced sample was PBMCs. These TCRs come from a human donor in good health (CMV status not recorded). Some clones in this sample may be carry-over from other donors' samples.

The chain employs TRBV15 and TRBJ1-5; 7 bases line up with TRBD1. Germline CDR1 and CDR2: LNHNV and YYDKDF (reference sequence). V lost 6 bases and J lost 4; bases outside the gene matches: 9. This CDR3 has 15 amino acids. The CDR3 DNA sequence: TGTGCCACCAGGACGGGGCAGGGGGGGAATCAGCCCCAGCATTTT. It is translated as CATRTGQGGNQPQHF. The whole variable domain, filled in from reference TRBV15 and TRBJ1-5, reads DAMVIQNPRYQVTQFGKPVTLSCSQTLNHNVMYWYQQKSSQAPKLLFHYYDKDFNNEADTPDNFQSRRPNTSFCFLDIRSPGLGDTAMYLCATRTGQGGNQPQHFGDGTRLSIL.

The chain has TRBV19 and TRBJ1-4; no definite D call. The CDR3 totals 14 residues. Germline assignment: CDR1 LNHDA and CDR2 SQIVND (reference sequence). Trimming took off 6 bases at V and 7 bases at J, with 15 bases between the two ends. Written as DNA, the CDR3 is TGTGCCAGTAGCCTCGTGACCGTTACTGAAAAACTGTTTTTT. It codes for CASSLVTVTEKLFF.

The V and J genes are TRBV7-2 and TRBJ2-5; 9 positions agree with TRBD1. The CDR3 length is 15 residues. V lost 6 bases to trimming and J lost 1 base; unmatched junction nucleotides: 6. Germline CDR1 and CDR2: SGHTA and FQGNSA. The CDR3 sequence: CASRMTGGIQETQYF. DNA of the CDR3: TGTGCCAGCAGAATGACAGGGGGTATCCAAGAGACCCAGTACTTC.

The table lists this clonotype with a few counts. V usage is TRBV7-9 and J usage is TRBJ2-1; 8 nucleotides line up with TRBD2. Germline CDR1 reads SEHNR; CDR2 reads FQNEAQ (reference sequence). V trimming: 5 bases; J trimming: 4 bases; junction bases outside the gene matches: 7. CDR3 length: 15 amino acids. CDR3: CASSDQRERYNEQFF. DNA of the CDR3: TGTGCCAGCAGCGATCAGCGGGAGAGATACAATGAGCAGTTCTTC.

This chain joins TRBV10-3 and TRBJ2-7, with 9 nucleotides matching TRBD2. The CDR3 runs to 16 residues. Germline lookup yields CDR1 ENHRY and CDR2 SYGVKD. Trimming took 4 bases from V and 2 from J; bases not matched to a gene: 9. The CDR3 spells CAISADRLAETYEQYF. In DNA, the CDR3 is TGTGCCATCAGTGCCGACCGACTAGCGGAGACCTACGAGCAGTACTTC.

This clonotype was seen repeatedly, ten times or more. This sequence joins TRBV12-3 or TRBV12-4 and TRBJ1-1, with unresolved D. This CDR3 has 13 amino acids. Trimming took 6 bases from V and 1 from J, leaving 9 bases between them. CDR3 coding DNA: TGTGCCAGCAGCTTTGGACGGAACACTGAAGCTTTCTTT. Translated, it gives CASSFGRNTEAFF.